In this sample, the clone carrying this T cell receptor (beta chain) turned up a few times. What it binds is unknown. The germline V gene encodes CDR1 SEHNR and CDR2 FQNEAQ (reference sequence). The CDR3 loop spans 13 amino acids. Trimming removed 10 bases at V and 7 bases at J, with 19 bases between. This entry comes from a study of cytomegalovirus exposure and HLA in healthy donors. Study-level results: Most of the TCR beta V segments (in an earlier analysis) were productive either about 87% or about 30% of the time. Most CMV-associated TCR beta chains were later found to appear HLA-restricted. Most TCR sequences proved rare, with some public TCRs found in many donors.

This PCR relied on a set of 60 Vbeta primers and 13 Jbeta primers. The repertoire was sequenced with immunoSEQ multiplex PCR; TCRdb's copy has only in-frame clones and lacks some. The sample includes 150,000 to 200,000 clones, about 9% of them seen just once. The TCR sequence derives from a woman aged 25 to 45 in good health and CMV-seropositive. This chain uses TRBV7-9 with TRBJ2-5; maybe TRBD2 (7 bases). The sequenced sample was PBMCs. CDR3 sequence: CATTVGGAGTQYF. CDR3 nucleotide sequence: TGTGCCACCACCGTGGGGGGGGCAGGGACCCAGTACTTC.